The subject of this entry is one TCR beta chain. The data are from a study of cytomegalovirus exposure and HLA in healthy donors. Germline V lookup: CDR1 DFQATT, CDR2 SNEGSKA (reference sequence). CDR3 length: 11 residues. The ends were cut back, 5 bases at V and 3 bases at J, with 7 bases in the middle. The PCR made use of 60 Vbeta and 13 Jbeta primers. TCRdb keeps only in-frame clones here, not all; method: immunoSEQ multiplex PCR. Seen here are fewer than 200,000 clones, more than 65% observed once, and the top ten hold roughly 1.5%. Sequencing input: PBMCs. The chain couples TRBV20-1 to TRBJ1-1, with D unclear. The source of this sequence is a male donor in good health and CMV-seronegative. The CDR3 DNA is TGCAGTGCTGCTCAGTACACTGAAGCTTTCTTT. This codes for CSAAQYTEAFF.